This T cell receptor beta chain was identified during a study of beta chain features in type 1 diabetes. Study results and caveats: For Type 1 diabetes patients, all four CD4+ subsets carried TCRB CDR3s that were moderately but significantly shorter.

The isolated RNA, all of it, was reverse transcribed, so expressed TCRB transcripts were what got sequenced. The repertoire was sequenced with immunoSEQ multiplex PCR; TCRdb's copy has only in-frame clones and lacks some. The table lists a few hundred thousand clones, approximately 16% of them singletons. This CDR3 contains 13 residues. V shed 1 base and J shed 6 bases, with 10 bases lying between them. Germline CDR1 reads SGHVS; CDR2 reads FQNEAQ. This clone appeared a few times. Its antigen is still unknown. The sequenced material came from naive CD4+ T cells from blood. V usage is TRBV7-8 and J usage is TRBJ2-7; D is uncertain. The receptor's source is a woman in her late teens or twenties in good health. CDR3 loop: CASSLEIFSEQYF. The CDR3 DNA is TGTGCCAGCAGCTTAGAAATATTCTCCGAGCAGTACTTC.